This T cell receptor (beta chain) was obtained from a study of blood T cells in healthy people across ages. Findings and limits, study-wide: Across samples, TCR beta diversity tracked strongly with naive T cell percentage.

For the second PCR, which ran for 7 to 11 cycles, a sample-barcoded 5' primer and a J-beta primer mix were used. TCRdb recomputed calls from the 5' RACE reads with MiXCR, one row per CDR3 protein. The sample has more than 1,000,000 distinct CDR3 sequences; roughly a quarter are singletons. This clonotype was seen a handful of times. Its antigen remains unknown. The CDR3 sequence is 13 residues long. The V gene's germline CDR1 is DFQATT and CDR2 SNEGSKA (reference sequence). These same records also appear under a second study, on T cells of mothers and their children. As that report states: Related mother and child pairs showed slightly greater overlap (not significant) than unrelated pairs did. Across the analysis, no persistent microchimeric T cell clones were detected.

Sequencing was performed on blood. The TCR sequence derives from a girl aged 2-9 years in good health. The rearrangement uses TRBV20-1 and TRBJ2-5, with 7 bases that match TRBD2. The end of the DNA aligns better with TRBJ2-1, so the J call may be wrong. For the CDR3, the DNA is TGCAGTGTTCGGGGGGTGGCGAGGAATGAGCAGTTCTTC. The encoded protein is CSVRGVARNEQFF.